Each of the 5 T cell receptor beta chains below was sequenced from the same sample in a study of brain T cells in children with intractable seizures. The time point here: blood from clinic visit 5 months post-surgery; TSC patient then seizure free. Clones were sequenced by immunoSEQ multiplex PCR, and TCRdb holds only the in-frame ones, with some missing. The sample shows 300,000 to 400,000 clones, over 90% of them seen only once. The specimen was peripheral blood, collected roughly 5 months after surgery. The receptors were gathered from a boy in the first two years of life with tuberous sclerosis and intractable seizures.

The CDR3 DNA is TGCGCCAGCAGCCCGTCCGAGGGGATCAAAAACATTCAGTACTTC. Residues: CASSPSEGIKNIQYF. The chain carries TRBV5-1 and TRBJ2-4; D may be TRBD1 or TRBD2 (5 bases each). This CDR3 spans 15 amino acids. CDR1 and CDR2 (germline): SGHRS, YFSETQ. Deletions cut 4 bases from V and 3 bases from J, with 14 bases between.

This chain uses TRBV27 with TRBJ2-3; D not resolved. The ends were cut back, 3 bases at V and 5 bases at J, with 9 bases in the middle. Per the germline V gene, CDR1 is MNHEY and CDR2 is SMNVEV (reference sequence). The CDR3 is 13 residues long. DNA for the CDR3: TGTGCCAGCAGTTTTGCTAGGAGAGATACGCAGTATTTT. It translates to CASSFARRDTQYF.

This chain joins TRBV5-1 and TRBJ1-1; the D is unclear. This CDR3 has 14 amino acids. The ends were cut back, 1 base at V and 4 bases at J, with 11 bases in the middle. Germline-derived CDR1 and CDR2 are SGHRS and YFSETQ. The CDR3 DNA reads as TGCGCCAGCAGCTTGTCATCAGGATCCACTGAAGCTTTCTTT. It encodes CASSLSSGSTEAFF.

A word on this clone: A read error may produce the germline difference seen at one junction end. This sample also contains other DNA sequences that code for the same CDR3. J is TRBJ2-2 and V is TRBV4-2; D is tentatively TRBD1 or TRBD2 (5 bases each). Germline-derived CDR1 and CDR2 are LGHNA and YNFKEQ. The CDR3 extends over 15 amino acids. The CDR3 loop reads CASSQEEGNTGELFF. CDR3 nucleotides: TGTGCCAGCAGCCAAGAAGAGGGGAACACTGGGGAGCTGTTTTTT.

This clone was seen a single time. In nucleotides, the CDR3 is TGTGCCAGCAGTTTGCAGGTCCATGAGCAGTTCTTC. Translated, it gives CASSLQVHEQFF. V is TRBV28 and J is TRBJ2-1; unclear D gene. The CDR3 loop spans 12 amino acids. Germline V gives CDR1 MDHEN, CDR2 SYDVKM. Between the trimmed V and J ends, which lost 3 bases and 8 bases, there was a span of 8 bases.